Included here is one T cell receptor beta chain sequence, with context. This sample was included in a study of shared clonotypes between healthy human individuals. The CDR3 totals 16 residues. The V and J ends lost 5 bases and 7 bases, in that order; junction bases with no gene match: 11. Per germline, CDR1 MDHEN and CDR2 SYDVKM. The authors loaded 150 to 250 ng DNA, 27,000 or so T cell genomes, into sorted-subset replicate PCRs. TCRdb's table, derived via immunoSEQ multiplex PCR, lists solely in-frame clones and lacks some. Among over a million clones listed, over 95% were seen once. Material for sequencing was naive CD4+ T cells sorted from blood. The subset denotes: CD45RA+ positively selected. The gene calls are TRBV28 and TRBJ1-2; TRBD1 agrees at 12 bases. The clonotype was recovered from a man aged 25 to 45 in good health. The chain's CDR3 is CASSVPGDRGRSGYTF. CDR3 coding DNA: TGTGCCAGCAGTGTACCGGGGGACAGGGGGCGAAGTGGCTACACCTTC.